These 16 T cell receptor beta chains were sequenced from one sample in a study of neurological immune-mediated disorders (dated by TCRdb to the late 2010s). Library creation used 5' RACE. Instrument on record: Illumina HiSeq 2500. TCRdb reprocessing: public reads trimmed at Q25 with fastp, clones called with MiXCR, in-frame beta chains kept. One record per CDR3 amino acid sequence lists the most common genes and DNA. Here the sample has approximately 50,000 distinct CDR3 sequences; around 4% occur a single time. Clones ranked in the top ten supply 6.5% of the sample. Material: PBMCs. The source is a man between 60 and 75 years old with multiple sclerosis.

This clonotype was counted at least ten times. V gene TRBV20-1 combines with J gene TRBJ2-3; 7 nucleotides match TRBD2. This CDR3 spans 13 amino acids. V lost 2 bases, J lost 1 base, and 0 bases stayed unmatched. Germline CDR1 DFQATT, CDR2 SNEGSKA (reference sequence). The CDR3 DNA sequence: TGCAGTGCTAGAAGCGGGGGCACAGATACGCAGTATTTT. As protein: CSARSGGTDTQYF.

This clonotype was seen many times. The chain combines TRBV7-2 with TRBJ2-3; D not resolved. V gave up 3 bases and J gave up 11 bases, with 15 bases separating them. The CDR3 runs to 13 residues. Germline CDR1 is SGHTA and CDR2 is FQGNSA. In DNA, the CDR3 is TGTGCCAGCAGCTTGTTTGTCCTGAAGTGGCAGTATTTT. It codes for CASSLFVLKWQYF.

This clonotype was detected ten times or more. The chain uses TRBV11-2 and TRBJ2-2; TRBD1 matches 9 bases. V lost 5 bases and J lost 5; bases outside the gene matches: 6. The CDR3 has 15 amino acids. CDR1 is SGHAT, CDR2 FQNNGV, per germline. CDR3: CASSPGTGQTGELFF. In DNA, the CDR3 is TGTGCCAGCAGCCCCGGGACAGGGCAAACCGGGGAGCTGTTTTTT.

This clonotype was detected ten times or more. The chain links TRBV20-1 to TRBJ2-3; 7 bases line up with TRBD2. Unmatched junction bases numbered 11, after V lost 6 bases and J lost 5 bases. The germline V gene encodes CDR1 DFQATT and CDR2 SNEGSKA (reference sequence). CDR3 length equals 14 residues. CDR3 coding DNA: TGCAGTGCCGCACCGCCGGGACTAAGAGATACGCAGTATTTT. Translating it yields CSAAPPGLRDTQYF.

This clonotype was counted at least ten times. The CDR3: CSAVAGTDTQYF. The CDR3 nucleotides are TGCAGTGCAGTGGCGGGAACAGATACGCAGTATTTT. This chain joins TRBV20-1 and TRBJ2-3; D may be TRBD2 (6 bases). The V end lost 6 bases, the J end lost 3 bases, and 10 bases lay between the germline ends. Germline V gene lookup returns CDR1 DFQATT and CDR2 SNEGSKA (reference sequence). CDR3 size: 12 residues.

This clonotype has ten or more counts. The J gene is TRBJ1-5, the V gene TRBV10-3; D is undetermined. CDR1 is ENHRY, CDR2 SYGVKD, per germline. Trimming took 0 bases from V and 4 from J, leaving 10 bases between them. This CDR3 spans 15 amino acids. The chain's CDR3 is CAISESSGANQPQHF. CDR3 coding DNA: TGTGCCATCAGTGAGTCCTCGGGAGCTAATCAGCCCCAGCATTTT.

This clonotype was picked up many times. The gene calls are TRBV29-1 and TRBJ2-7, with 10 bases matching TRBD2. This CDR3 spans 15 amino acids. CDR1 is SQVTM and CDR2 is ANQGSEA in the germline V gene. J was trimmed by 0 bases and V by 1 base; bases with no gene match: 3. The CDR3 reads CSVEGTSGSSYEQYF. The DNA of the CDR3 is TGCAGCGTTGAAGGGACTAGCGGTAGCTCCTACGAGCAGTACTTC.

This clonotype was seen many times. This sequence joins TRBV28 and TRBJ2-5; possibly TRBD2 for D (6 bases). CDR3 length: 13 residues. From germline, CDR1 is MDHEN and CDR2 SYDVKM. V was clipped by 5 bases and J by 7 bases, with 14 bases between them. The CDR3 loop reads CASSGTDVGTQYF. Written as DNA, the CDR3 is TGTGCCAGCAGTGGGACTGACGTTGGGACCCAGTACTTC.

There are many counts of this clonotype. CDR3 sequence: CASSVAGQGGLTEAFF. The DNA for the CDR3 is TGTGCCAGCAGCGTAGCTGGGCAGGGGGGTCTCACTGAAGCTTTCTTT. The rearrangement joins TRBV9 to TRBJ1-1; 7 nucleotides align to TRBD1. The CDR3 length is 16 residues. The junction had 9 bases not matched to a gene; V was cut back by 0 bases and J by 4 bases. Germline V gene lookup returns CDR1 SGDLS and CDR2 YYNGEE.

The sample holds many counts of this clonotype. The chain joins TRBV15 to TRBJ1-4; D gene unclear. Germline V gene data show CDR1 as LNHNV and CDR2 as YYDKDF (reference sequence). Trimming pared 9 bases from V and 6 bases from J, leaving 11 bases between. This CDR3 has 12 amino acids. DNA of the CDR3: TGTGCCACGGGGAGGTCGGATGAAAAACTGTTTTTT. This codes for CATGRSDEKLFF.

This clonotype was detected ten times or more. The rearrangement joins TRBV7-2 to TRBJ1-6; D is undetermined. V was shortened by 1 base and J by 0 bases, with 7 bases between the two germline ends. The CDR3 sequence is 16 residues long. Germline V CDR1 and CDR2: SGHTA, FQGNSA. In DNA form, the CDR3 reads TGTGCCAGCAGCTTAGGAACGAGCTCCTATAATTCACCCCTCCACTTT. Translated, it gives CASSLGTSSYNSPLHF.

This clonotype was seen repeatedly, ten times or more. V is TRBV5-1 and J is TRBJ1-1; D perhaps matches TRBD1 (5 bases). CDR1 is SGHRS, CDR2 YFSETQ, per germline. There are 14 residues in the CDR3. Between the trimmed V and J ends, which lost 0 bases and 5 bases, there was a span of 11 bases. CDR3 sequence reads: CASSLVRGETEAFF. The CDR3 DNA follows: TGCGCCAGCAGCTTGGTCCGGGGGGAGACTGAAGCTTTCTTT.

This clonotype was observed many times. The chain couples TRBV10-2 to TRBJ2-7, with D possibly TRBD1 on 6 matching bases. V was shortened by 6 bases and J by 2 bases, with 14 bases between the two germline ends. This CDR3 region has 14 residues. CDR1 and CDR2 (germline): WSHSY, SAAADI. CDR3 sequence (DNA): TGCGCCAGCAGCCTCAGGGGAGTCGCCTACGAGCAGTACTTC. It yields the protein CASSLRGVAYEQYF.

This clonotype was seen at least ten times. This chain connects TRBV5-1 to TRBJ2-7; weak D call: TRBD2 (6 bases). This CDR3 is built from 14 residues. Trimming took off 4 bases at V and 0 bases at J, with 11 bases between the two ends. Per the germline V gene, CDR1 is SGHRS and CDR2 is YFSETQ. The CDR3: CASSARGNSYEQYF. Written as DNA, the CDR3 is TGCGCCAGCAGCGCCCGGGGGAACTCCTACGAGCAGTACTTC. The complete variable domain, with remaining parts taken from reference TRBV5-1 and TRBJ2-7, reads KAGVTQTPRYLIKTRGQQVTLSCSPISGHRSVSWYQQTPGQGLQFLFEYFSETQRNKGNFPGRFSGRQFSNSRSEMNVSTLELGDSALYLCASSARGNSYEQYFGPGTRLTVT.

At least ten counts were recorded for this clonotype. This rearrangement joins TRBV20-1 to TRBJ2-4, with TRBD1 identical over 7 bases. V shed 0 bases and J 0 bases; nucleotides not matched to a gene: 8. The germline gives CDR1 DFQATT, CDR2 SNEGSKA (reference sequence). The CDR3 length is 17 residues. The CDR3 loop reads CSARDNRQGVAKNIQYF. CDR3 in DNA: TGCAGTGCTAGAGATAATCGGCAGGGGGTAGCCAAAAACATTCAGTACTTC.

This clonotype showed up many times. The chain has TRBV20-1 and TRBJ1-1; D unclear. V lost 3 bases, J lost 0 bases, and 5 bases lay in between. Looked up from germline, CDR1 is DFQATT and CDR2 is SNEGSKA (reference sequence). The CDR3 contains 12 residues. CDR3 residues: CSASLVNTEAFF. Here the CDR3 DNA reads TGCAGTGCTAGTTTGGTGAACACTGAAGCTTTCTTT.